Sequencing of this T cell receptor beta chain was carried out in a study of cytomegalovirus exposure and HLA in healthy donors. Trimming shortened V by 1 base and J by 5 bases, and 11 bases separated the two germline ends. The CDR3 consists of 15 residues. Per the germline V gene, CDR1 is SGHTA and CDR2 is FQGNSA. Vbeta (60) and Jbeta (13) primers were used in the PCR. The protocol was immunoSEQ multiplex PCR, while the TCRdb copy is restricted to in-frame clones and leaves out a portion. The sample has 200,000 or so clones; 85% to 90% are singletons. The source is a man aged 25 to 40 in good health and CMV-seronegative. The chain is built from TRBV7-2 and TRBJ1-4, with D possibly matching TRBD1 (5 bases). Sequencing was carried out using PBMCs. The CDR3 loop reads CASSLGTGRNEKLFF. DNA of the CDR3: TGTGCCAGCAGCTTAGGTACAGGACGGAATGAAAAACTGTTTTTT.